The T cell receptor (beta chain) under discussion was sequenced for a study of cytomegalovirus exposure and HLA in healthy donors. Primers: 60 Vbeta forward and 13 Jbeta reverse. Profiled with immunoSEQ multiplex PCR; TCRdb holds only in-frame clones, not every one. The sample has fewer than 350,000 clones; roughly 90% are singletons. Concerning this clone itself: As yet, its antigen is unknown.

Study outcomes and limitations: There were a few CMV-associated chains whose specificity for CMV antigens was confirmed in vitro.

The CDR3 is made up of 16 amino acids. Germline V gene sequence: CDR1 MNHEY, CDR2 SMNVEV (reference sequence). The trim removed 5 bases at V and 8 bases at J, leaving 14 bases unmatched. Sequencing used PBMCs. V and J are TRBV27 and TRBJ1-4, with 7 nucleotides matching TRBD1. The sequence derives from a woman between 18 and 29 years old in good health and CMV-seronegative. The CDR3 DNA is TGTGCCAGCAGTGGGACAGTCCACAGCCTCAACGAAAAACTGTTTTTT. Protein: CASSGTVHSLNEKLFF.